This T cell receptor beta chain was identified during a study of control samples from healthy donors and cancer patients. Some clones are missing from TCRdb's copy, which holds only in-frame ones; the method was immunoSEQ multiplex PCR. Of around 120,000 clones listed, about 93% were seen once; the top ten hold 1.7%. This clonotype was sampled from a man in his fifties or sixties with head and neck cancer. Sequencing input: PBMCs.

Here the CDR3 reads CASSQDGLAGVNNEQFF. CDR3 sequence (DNA): TGTGCCAGCAGCCAAGATGGGTTAGCGGGGGTTAACAATGAGCAGTTCTTC. The V and J genes are TRBV3-1 (or the pseudogene TRBV3-2) and TRBJ2-1; TRBD2 matches 9 bases. This CDR3 has 17 amino acids. Per the germline V gene, CDR1 is LGHDT and CDR2 is YNNKEL (reference sequence). Trimming at V came to 0 bases and at J to 5 bases, leaving 8 bases not matched to a gene.